Each of the 27 T cell receptor beta chains below was sequenced from the same sample in a study of T cell responses to AZD1222 COVID-19 vaccine (dated by TCRdb to the early 2020s). The time point tag for this specimen amounts to: about 28 days (+/-7) after the second vaccine dose. The method behind the library was the immunoSEQ multiplex PCR assay. The immuneACCESS repertoire file appears here via TCRdb, limited to in-frame rearrangements. These files lack a portion of the clones; in checked studies, under half of the deficit traces to unresolved V genes, and the cause of the others is not known. This sample holds about 150,000 clones; roughly 91% were observed only once. 1.9% of the sample rests with the top ten. Material: peripheral blood, obtained 28 days after the second AZD1222 dose. These receptors were taken from an adult who received the AZD1222 COVID-19 vaccine.

There are a few counts of this clone. This chain links TRBV14 with TRBJ2-1; the D gene is possibly TRBD1 (5 bases). Germline lookup yields CDR1 SGHDN and CDR2 FVKESK. Trimming took 4 bases from V and 1 from J, leaving 5 bases between them. CDR3 length equals 13 residues. The CDR3 DNA is TGTGCCAGCAGCCGACAGTCCTACAATGAGCAGTTCTTC. Protein sequence: CASSRQSYNEQFF.

The chain couples TRBV15 to TRBJ1-5; TRBD1 agrees at 7 bases. CDR1 is LNHNV, CDR2 YYDKDF, per germline (reference sequence). This CDR3 contains 15 residues. Germline trimming cut 0 bases from V and 3 bases from J; bases unmatched to any gene: 2. CDR3 loop: CATSRDRGLNQPQHF. CDR3 DNA: TGTGCCACCAGCAGAGATAGGGGGCTCAATCAGCCCCAGCATTTT.

The chain employs TRBV14 and TRBJ1-1; D is unresolved. Germline lookup yields CDR1 SGHDN and CDR2 FVKESK. Trimming took 0 bases from V and 8 from J, leaving 13 bases between them. The CDR3 length is 14 residues. The CDR3 reads CASSQDQRYSEAFF. CDR3 in DNA: TGTGCCAGCAGCCAAGACCAACGGTACAGCGAAGCTTTCTTT.

The V gene is TRBV9, the J gene TRBJ1-5; a possible D gene is TRBD1 (5 bases). The V and J ends lost 0 bases and 7 bases respectively, with 11 bases between them. The CDR3 contains 14 residues. Germline V gives CDR1 SGDLS, CDR2 YYNGEE. Here the CDR3 DNA reads TGTGCCAGCAGCGTAGGGGGAGGGGACCAGCCCCAGCATTTT. Residues: CASSVGGGDQPQHF.

This clone was detected once. The chain carries TRBV28 and TRBJ2-4; D may correspond to TRBD1 or TRBD2 (5 bases each). The CDR3 has 16 residues. Germline values: CDR1 MDHEN, CDR2 SYDVKM. V gave up 3 bases and J gave up 9 bases, with 21 bases separating them. CDR3 sequence reads: CASSLGEGERGRIQYF. DNA for the CDR3: TGTGCCAGCAGTTTGGGTGAAGGGGAACGGGGACGCATTCAGTACTTC.

The rearrangement links TRBV4-2 to TRBJ1-6, with D uncertain. The CDR3 runs to 14 residues. V was trimmed by 4 bases and J by 7 bases, leaving 11 bases between them. Germline assignment: CDR1 LGHNA and CDR2 YNFKEQ. CDR3 protein: CASSLHSENSPLHF. CDR3 bases: TGTGCCAGCAGCCTCCACTCGGAGAATTCACCCCTCCACTTT.

The chain uses TRBV11-2 and TRBJ1-3; D unresolved. The V end lost 5 bases, the J end lost 4 bases, and 15 bases lay between the germline ends. This CDR3 region has 15 residues. From germline, CDR1 is SGHAT and CDR2 FQNNGV. CDR3 in DNA: TGTGCCAGCAGCAATCGGCTGCGGGCCGGAAACACCATATATTTT. This gives the protein CASSNRLRAGNTIYF.

This clone was observed a handful of times. J is TRBJ2-7 and V is TRBV27; D uncertain. The CDR3 runs to 14 residues. Germline CDR1 MNHEY, CDR2 SMNVEV (reference sequence). The ends were cut back, 0 bases at V and 4 bases at J, with 10 bases in the middle. The CDR3 DNA reads as TGTGCCAGCAGTTTATCGAAAGGAGATTACGAGCAGTACTTC. It translates to CASSLSKGDYEQYF.

The chain links TRBV9 to TRBJ1-3; D might be TRBD1 (5 bases). CDR1 is SGDLS, CDR2 YYNGEE, per germline. This CDR3 has 15 residues. The germline V and J ends were trimmed by 3 bases and 4 bases, with 14 bases remaining between them. The CDR3 nucleotides read TGTGCCAGCAGCGCCCAGGGCGGTCCCGGAAACACCATATATTTT. Translation gives CASSAQGGPGNTIYF. Complete variable domain (other parts from reference TRBV9 and TRBJ1-3): DSGVTQTPKHLITATGQRVTLRCSPRSGDLSVYWYQQSLDQGLQFLIQYYNGEERAKGNILERFSAQQFPDLHSELNLSSLELGDSALYFCASSAQGGPGNTIYFGEGSWLTVV.

The rearrangement uses TRBV12-3 or TRBV12-4 and TRBJ1-2; 10 bases are shared with TRBD1. The CDR3 length is 13 residues. Trimming at V came to 4 bases and at J to 6 bases, leaving 2 bases not matched to a gene. CDR3 sequence reads: CASSWDRGHGYTF. The DNA of the CDR3 is TGTGCCAGCAGTTGGGACAGGGGACATGGCTACACCTTC.

The chain couples TRBV21-1 to TRBJ2-6; the table's TRBD2 call for D was not verified on the DNA. TRBV21-1 is a known pseudogene. The CDR3 loop spans 14 amino acids. For the CDR3, the DNA is TGTGCCAGCAGCAATTCTCGGGGGGCCAACGTCCTGACTTTC. Translating it yields CASSNSRGANVLTF.

The J gene is TRBJ2-5, the V gene TRBV5-4; no reliable D call. V lost 5 bases to trimming and J lost 4 bases, with 12 bases between them. CDR3 length: 13 residues. From germline, CDR1 is SGHNT and CDR2 YYREEE (reference sequence). CDR3 in amino acids: CASSKGQGETQYF. The CDR3 nucleotides are TGTGCCAGCAGTAAGGGCCAAGGAGAGACCCAGTACTTC.

This chain joins TRBV10-1 and TRBJ2-7; 7 positions agree with TRBD1. Germline trimming cut 6 bases from V and 2 bases from J; bases unmatched to any gene: 7. CDR1 is WNHNN, CDR2 SYGVQD, per germline (reference sequence). The CDR3 extends over 14 amino acids. Here the CDR3 DNA reads TGCGCCAGCAGCCGGGACAGTGCTGCCTACGAGCAGTACTTC. Its protein is CASSRDSAAYEQYF.

The chain employs TRBV2 and TRBJ2-7; 11 positions match TRBD2. The germline gives CDR1 SNHLY, CDR2 FYNNEI. CDR3 length equals 16 residues. V lost 5 bases, J lost 7 bases, and 13 bases stayed unmatched. This CDR3 reads CASSPISGRVAGEQYF. CDR3 bases: TGTGCCAGCAGTCCCATTAGCGGGAGGGTGGCTGGAGAGCAGTACTTC.

The chain links TRBV13 to TRBJ1-1; TRBD1 is a possible D gene (5 bases). V was cut by 8 bases and J by 1 base, with 17 bases left in between. The length of the CDR3 is 15 residues. CDR1 PRHDT and CDR2 FYEKMQ come from the germline V gene (reference sequence). The CDR3 coding sequence is TGTGCCAGCGGTCGGCGGGGGAAAGGGAACACTGAAGCTTTCTTT. Translated: CASGRRGKGNTEAFF.

J is TRBJ1-1 and V is TRBV10-3; D might be TRBD1 (6 bases). This CDR3 region has 12 residues. Germline V gives CDR1 ENHRY, CDR2 SYGVKD. Trimming left V 6 bases short and J 1 base short, with 6 bases between. CDR3 sequence: CAIRQGNTEAFF. CDR3 sequence (DNA): TGTGCCATCAGACAGGGGAACACTGAAGCTTTCTTT.

This clone came up once. The chain has TRBV7-9 and TRBJ2-3, with D unresolved. V gave up 5 bases and J gave up 1 base, with 7 bases separating them. This CDR3 is 13 amino acids long. The germline gives CDR1 SEHNR, CDR2 FQNEAQ (reference sequence). CDR3: CASSIPGTDTQYF. DNA of the CDR3: TGTGCCAGCAGCATACCAGGCACAGATACGCAGTATTTT. Full variable domain (outside the CDR3, taken from reference TRBV7-9 and TRBJ2-3): DTGVSQNPRHKITKRGQNVTFRCDPISEHNRLYWYRQTLGQGPEFLTYFQNEAQLEKSRLLSDRFSAERPKGSFSTLEIQRTEQGDSAMYLCASSIPGTDTQYFGPGTRLTVL.

The V gene is TRBV11-2, the J gene TRBJ1-2; D gene uncertain. The germline V gene encodes CDR1 SGHAT and CDR2 FQNNGV. This CDR3 has 15 residues. V lost 1 base, J lost 2 bases, and 11 bases lay in between. The CDR3 region is CASSLGRTSNYGYTF. CDR3 sequence (DNA): TGTGCCAGCAGCTTAGGGCGGACTTCGAACTATGGCTACACCTTC.

The chain carries TRBV30 and TRBJ2-3, with TRBD2 matching 9 bases. Germline V gene data show CDR1 as GTSNPN and CDR2 as SVGIG (reference sequence). With 0 bases clipped from V and 4 bases from J, the junction kept 5 bases outside the gene matches. The length of the CDR3 is 15 residues. The CDR3 sequence: CAWSVPSGESDTQYF. DNA for the CDR3: TGTGCCTGGAGTGTACCTAGCGGGGAGTCAGATACGCAGTATTTT.

The chain is built from TRBV3-1 (or the pseudogene TRBV3-2) and TRBJ2-5, with 7 bases fitting TRBD2. Trimming removed 2 bases from V and 4 bases from J; junction bases left unmatched: 13. This CDR3 has 17 residues. Germline V gene sequence: CDR1 LGHDT, CDR2 YNNKEL (reference sequence). This chain's CDR3 is CASSQPPGAGEAETQYF. The DNA for the CDR3 is TGTGCCAGCAGCCAACCCCCCGGGGCGGGAGAGGCAGAGACCCAGTACTTC.

The chain employs TRBV15 and TRBJ2-7; D unclear. V lost 1 base and J 4 bases, leaving 5 bases between the germline ends. There are 12 residues in the CDR3. CDR1 is LNHNV, CDR2 YYDKDF, per germline (reference sequence). In DNA, the CDR3 is TGTGCCACCAGCAGAGGGCCATACGAGCAGTACTTC. It translates to CATSRGPYEQYF. The full variable domain, completed using reference TRBV15 and TRBJ2-7, is DAMVIQNPRYQVTQFGKPVTLSCSQTLNHNVMYWYQQKSSQAPKLLFHYYDKDFNNEADTPDNFQSRRPNTSFCFLDIRSPGLGDTAMYLCATSRGPYEQYFGPGTRLTVT.

The chain is built from TRBV14 and TRBJ1-1; D remains ambiguous. CDR1 SGHDN and CDR2 FVKESK come from the germline V gene. The CDR3 runs to 14 residues. Trimming pared 1 base from V and 1 base from J, leaving 7 bases between. CDR3 nucleotide sequence: TGTGCCAGCAGCCAAGGGTTAGAGAACACTGAAGCTTTCTTT. This gives the protein CASSQGLENTEAFF.

V is TRBV27 and J is TRBJ2-2, with 10 bases lining up with TRBD1. V shed 5 bases, J shed 6 bases, and the junction held 6 bases outside the gene matches. This CDR3 is built from 15 residues. Germline V gives CDR1 MNHEY, CDR2 SMNVEV (reference sequence). This CDR3 is CASSTGQGGPGELFF. The CDR3 DNA is TGTGCCAGCAGTACCGGACAGGGGGGCCCCGGGGAGCTGTTTTTT.

V is TRBV29-1 and J is TRBJ1-5; D might be TRBD1 (6 bases). The CDR3 has 12 residues. With 5 bases removed from V and 5 bases from J, the gap between germline ends came to 10 bases. Germline CDR1 reads SQVTM; CDR2 reads ANQGSEA. The CDR3 sequence is CSVTQGDQPQHF. CDR3 DNA: TGCAGCGTTACACAGGGTGATCAGCCCCAGCATTTT.

The genes are TRBV7-2 and TRBJ1-5; possible D gene TRBD1, 6 bases. The CDR3 consists of 15 residues. Deletions cut 5 bases from V and 4 bases from J, with 15 bases between. Germline loops: CDR1 SGHTA, CDR2 FQGNSA. CDR3 region: CASSLSRQVNQPQHF. The DNA for the CDR3 is TGTGCCAGCAGCCTTAGCCGACAGGTTAATCAGCCCCAGCATTTT.

This clone has only one observation. CDR3 bases: TGTGCCAGTAAAGCCTGGGACGGGAGCTACGAGCAGTACTTC. Protein: CASKAWDGSYEQYF. The chain is built from TRBV19 and TRBJ2-7; possibly TRBD2 for D (6 bases). This CDR3 is 14 amino acids long. Trimming removed 7 bases from V and 3 bases from J, with 16 bases in between. Germline V gives CDR1 LNHDA, CDR2 SQIVND (reference sequence).

The chain carries TRBV27 and TRBJ1-5, with D tentatively TRBD1 (6 bases). There are 15 residues in the CDR3. Germline loops: CDR1 MNHEY, CDR2 SMNVEV (reference sequence). V was shortened by 5 bases and J by 6 bases, with 17 bases between the two germline ends. The CDR3: CASSPDRTASQPQHF. The CDR3 DNA follows: TGTGCCAGCAGTCCAGACAGGACGGCGAGTCAGCCCCAGCATTTT.